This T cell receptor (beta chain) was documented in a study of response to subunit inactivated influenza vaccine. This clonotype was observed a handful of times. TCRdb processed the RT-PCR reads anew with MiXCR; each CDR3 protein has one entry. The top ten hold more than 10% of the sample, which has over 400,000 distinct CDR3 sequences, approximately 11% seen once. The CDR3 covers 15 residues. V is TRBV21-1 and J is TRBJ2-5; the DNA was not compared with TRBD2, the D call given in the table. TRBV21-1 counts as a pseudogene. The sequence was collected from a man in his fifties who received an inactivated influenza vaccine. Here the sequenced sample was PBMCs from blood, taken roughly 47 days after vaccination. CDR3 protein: CASSILAGDQETQYF. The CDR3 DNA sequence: TGTGCCAGCAGCATCCTAGCGGGGGACCAAGAGACCCAGTACTTC.